This T cell receptor beta chain was found in a study of blood T cell repertoires in COVID-19. Across the whole study: The United States, Italy and Spain were the sources of the acute and convalescent COVID-19 samples. Sources were T cells, B-cell-depleted T cells, or PBMCs; the material itself was cDNA or gDNA.

Patients of the Seattle cohort, enrolled during active infection, were followed longitudinally. Germline V gene data show CDR1 as MGHRA and CDR2 as YSYEKL. Deletions cut 0 bases from V and 8 bases from J, with 11 bases between. This CDR3 contains 13 residues. Per the original methods: Amplified reference gene primers provided the basis for estimating nucleated cell counts. Generated by immunoSEQ multiplex PCR, the TCRdb table keeps only in-frame clones and is missing some. V and J calls and clone size are given by that table; D and trimming were obtained from the DNA. The sample contains 250,000 to 300,000 clones, roughly 90% of which appear only once.

The J gene is TRBJ2-7, the V gene TRBV4-1, with D unclear. The sequenced material came from peripheral blood. The receptor was isolated from a woman between 25 and 40 years old with COVID-19, enrolled during active disease. The CDR3 sequence: CASSQDFFSKQYF. CDR3 bases: TGCGCCAGCAGCCAAGATTTCTTTTCTAAGCAGTACTTC.